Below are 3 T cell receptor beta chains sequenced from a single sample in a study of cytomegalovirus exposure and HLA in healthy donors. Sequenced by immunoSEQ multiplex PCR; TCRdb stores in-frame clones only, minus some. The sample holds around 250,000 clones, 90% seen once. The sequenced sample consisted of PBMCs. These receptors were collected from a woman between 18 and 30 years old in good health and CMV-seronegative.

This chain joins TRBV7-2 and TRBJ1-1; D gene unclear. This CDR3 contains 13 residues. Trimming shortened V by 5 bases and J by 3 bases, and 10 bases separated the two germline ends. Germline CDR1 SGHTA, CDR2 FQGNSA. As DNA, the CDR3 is TGTGCCAGCAGCGACTCAAGCTACACTGAAGCTTTCTTT. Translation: CASSDSSYTEAFF.

In nucleotides, the CDR3 is TGTGCCAGCAGTCACAGGGAAGGTGAAGCTTTCTTT. Protein product: CASSHREGEAFF. V gene TRBV7-9 combines with J gene TRBJ1-1, with a weak D call TRBD1 (6 bases). Trimming pared 6 bases from V and 7 bases from J, leaving 12 bases between. Germline loops: CDR1 SEHNR, CDR2 FQNEAQ (reference sequence). This CDR3 is built from 12 residues.

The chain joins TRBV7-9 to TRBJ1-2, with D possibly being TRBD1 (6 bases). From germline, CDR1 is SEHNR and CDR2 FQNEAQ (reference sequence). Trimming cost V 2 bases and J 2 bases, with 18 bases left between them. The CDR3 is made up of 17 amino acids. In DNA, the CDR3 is TGTGCCAGCAGCTTACGGGACGGCGAGGGGGTAAACTATGGCTACACCTTC. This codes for CASSLRDGEGVNYGYTF.